This section outlines one T cell receptor (beta chain) sequence together with its context. Its target is unknown. Using CD45RO/CCR7/CD25/CD127/CD95/CD27, CD4+ naive, central memory, regulatory and stem cell-like memory cells were sorted. TCRB transcripts that were expressed got sequenced, as all of the isolated RNA had been reverse transcribed. Data came from immunoSEQ multiplex PCR; TCRdb stores just in-frame clones and leaves some out. Here the sample spans around 250,000 clones, 14% being singletons. This record belongs to a study of beta chain features in type 1 diabetes. Study-level results: Naive, central memory and regulatory TCRB repertoires appeared more similar among patients than healthy donors. Shorter TCRB CDR3s, moderately but significantly so, marked every one of the four CD4+ subsets in Type 1 diabetes patients. Resolution of whether HLA type affects TCRB rearrangement was not achieved here.

J was trimmed by 3 bases and V by 3 bases; bases with no gene match: 8. The CDR3 length is 15 residues. Germline-derived CDR1 and CDR2 are LNHDA and SQIVND (reference sequence). The rearrangement links TRBV19 to TRBJ2-7, with 7 bases fitting TRBD1. Source material: naive CD4+ T cells from blood. This receptor was taken from a man aged 25-45 years with type 1 diabetes. This chain's CDR3 is CASSIPATGNYEQYF. The CDR3 nucleotides read TGTGCCAGTAGTATCCCCGCGACAGGGAACTACGAGCAGTACTTC.